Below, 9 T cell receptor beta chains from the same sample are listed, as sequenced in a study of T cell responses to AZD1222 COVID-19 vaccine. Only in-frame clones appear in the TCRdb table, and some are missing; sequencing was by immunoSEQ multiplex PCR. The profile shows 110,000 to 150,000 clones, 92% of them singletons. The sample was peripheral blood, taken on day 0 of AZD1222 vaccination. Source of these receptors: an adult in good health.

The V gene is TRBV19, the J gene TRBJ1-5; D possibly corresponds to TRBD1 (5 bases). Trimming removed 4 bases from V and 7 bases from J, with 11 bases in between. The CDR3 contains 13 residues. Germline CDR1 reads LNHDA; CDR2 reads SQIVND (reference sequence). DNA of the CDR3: TGTGCCAGTAGTACTCGGGACCGGCAGCCCCAGCATTTT. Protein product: CASSTRDRQPQHF. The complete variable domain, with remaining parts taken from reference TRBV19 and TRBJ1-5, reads DGGITQSPKYLFRKEGQNVTLSCEQNLNHDAMYWYRQDPGQGLRLIYYSQIVNDFQKGDIAEGYSVSREKKESFPLTVTSAQKNPTAFYLCASSTRDRQPQHFGDGTRLSIL.

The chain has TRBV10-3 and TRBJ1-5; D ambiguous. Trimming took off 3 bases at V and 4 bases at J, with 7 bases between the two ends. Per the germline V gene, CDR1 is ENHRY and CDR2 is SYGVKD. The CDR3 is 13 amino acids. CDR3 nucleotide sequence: TGTGCCATCAGTGACAGAGCTAATCAGCCCCAGCATTTT. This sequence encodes CAISDRANQPQHF.

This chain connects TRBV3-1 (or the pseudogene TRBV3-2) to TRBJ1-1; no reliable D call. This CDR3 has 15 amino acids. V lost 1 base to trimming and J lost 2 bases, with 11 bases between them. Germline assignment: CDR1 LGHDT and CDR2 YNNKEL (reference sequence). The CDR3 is CASSQASTDNTEAFF. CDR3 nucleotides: TGTGCCAGCAGCCAAGCGAGTACGGACAACACTGAAGCTTTCTTT.

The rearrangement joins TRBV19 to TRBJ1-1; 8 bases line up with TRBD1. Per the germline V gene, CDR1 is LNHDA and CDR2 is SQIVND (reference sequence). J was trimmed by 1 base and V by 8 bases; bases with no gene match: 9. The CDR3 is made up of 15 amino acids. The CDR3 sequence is CASFQGAVANTEAFF. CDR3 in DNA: TGTGCCAGTTTTCAGGGGGCGGTTGCGAACACTGAAGCTTTCTTT.

CDR3 amino acids: CASSSFTSIQGAPGANVLTF. In DNA form, the CDR3 reads TGTGCCAGCAGCTCGTTTACCTCCATACAGGGGGCGCCCGGGGCCAACGTCCTGACTTTC. V and J are TRBV5-4 and TRBJ2-6, with 9 bases that match TRBD1. Germline trimming cut 3 bases from V and 4 bases from J; bases unmatched to any gene: 17. Germline values: CDR1 SGHNT, CDR2 YYREEE (reference sequence). There are 20 residues in the CDR3.

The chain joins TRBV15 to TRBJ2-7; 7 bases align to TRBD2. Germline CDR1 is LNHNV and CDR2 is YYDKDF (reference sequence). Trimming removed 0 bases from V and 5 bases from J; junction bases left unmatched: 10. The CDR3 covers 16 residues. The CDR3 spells CATSRDQPGEGDEQYF. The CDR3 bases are TGTGCCACCAGCAGAGATCAACCGGGGGAGGGCGACGAGCAGTACTTC.

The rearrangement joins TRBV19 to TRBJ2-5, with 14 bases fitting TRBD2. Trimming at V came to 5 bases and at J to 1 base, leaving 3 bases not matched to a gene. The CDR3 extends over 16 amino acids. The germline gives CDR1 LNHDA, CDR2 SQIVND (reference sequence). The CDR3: CASSAGTSGSQETQYF. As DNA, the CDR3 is TGTGCCAGTAGTGCTGGGACTAGCGGGAGCCAAGAGACCCAGTACTTC.

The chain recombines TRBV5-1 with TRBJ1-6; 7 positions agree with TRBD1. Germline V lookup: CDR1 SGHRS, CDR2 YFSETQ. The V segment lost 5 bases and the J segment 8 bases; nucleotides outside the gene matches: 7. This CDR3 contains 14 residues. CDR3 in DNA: TGCGCCAGCAGGACAGGGTCTGTGGATTCACCCCTCCACTTT. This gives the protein CASRTGSVDSPLHF.

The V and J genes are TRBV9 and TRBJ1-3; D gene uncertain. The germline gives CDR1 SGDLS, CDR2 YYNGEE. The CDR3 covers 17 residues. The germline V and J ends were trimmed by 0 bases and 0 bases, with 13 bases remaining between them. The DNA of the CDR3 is TGTGCCAGCAGCGTAGAGGCGGGATATGGCTCTGGAAACACCATATATTTT. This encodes CASSVEAGYGSGNTIYF.